The rows below give T cell receptor beta chains drawn from one sample of a study of T cells after yellow fever vaccination. Via MiXCR, TCRdb re-called the 5' RACE reads, giving one row per CDR3 protein. Of 250,000 to 400,000 distinct CDR3 sequences in the sample, roughly 4% were seen once. This sample comprised PBMCs, obtained 5 days after the yellow fever booster vaccination. These receptor sequences come from a man between 18 and 35 years old who received the YFV17D yellow fever vaccine. Each CDR3 is given with its conserved first and last residue.

V gene: TRBV3-1
CDR3 protein: CASSPGQGNTIYF

V gene: TRBV6-4
CDR3 protein: CATQPTVGGEQFF

V gene: TRBV6-2/TRBV6-3
CDR3 protein: CASSDPGYYGYTF

V gene: TRBV5-6
CDR3 protein: CASSLGVVETQYF

V gene: TRBV2
CDR3 protein: CASIYQETQYF

V gene: TRBV5-1
CDR3 protein: CASSLSTRQGTDTQYF

V gene: TRBV27
CDR3 protein: CASSFQPYNSPLHF

V gene: TRBV5-1
CDR3 protein: CASSYLGAEAFF

V gene: TRBV20-1
CDR3 protein: CSAASTSSYEQYF

V gene: TRBV29-1
CDR3 protein: CSVEGRTDTQYF

V gene: TRBV12-3/TRBV12-4
CDR3 protein: CASTNLGETQYF

V gene: TRBV5-1
CDR3 protein: CASSGAVSSTDTQYF

V gene: TRBV12-3/TRBV12-4
CDR3 protein: CASSSGLGAKDTEAFF

V gene: TRBV18
CDR3 protein: CASSPAGHRYEQYF

V gene: TRBV27
CDR3 protein: CASSLLMGQPQHF

V gene: TRBV4-3
CDR3 protein: CASSQGWAYNSPLHF

V gene: TRBV20-1
CDR3 protein: CSARWVEKLFF

V gene: TRBV5-1
CDR3 protein: CASSRAPARRGNTDTQYF

V gene: TRBV11-2
CDR3 protein: CASSLVVLDRVGSFYEQFF

V gene: TRBV6-6
CDR3 protein: CASTIADNTEAFF

V gene: TRBV5-4
CDR3 protein: CASSLKGGAPYEQYF

V gene: TRBV20-1
CDR3 protein: CSVPRPLGTGRSTDTQYF

V gene: TRBV7-2
CDR3 protein: CASSLPLGPGRTQHF

V gene: TRBV11-2
CDR3 protein: CASRFWGGSTEAFF

V gene: TRBV5-5
CDR3 protein: CASTASGTHTGELFF

V gene: TRBV3-1
CDR3 protein: CASSQIWGPGELFF

V gene: TRBV20-1
CDR3 protein: CSAYLWTSGETQYF

V gene: TRBV27
CDR3 protein: CASSPSGGVKNTEAFF

V gene: TRBV7-2
CDR3 protein: CASSERDRSSYEQYF

V gene: TRBV29-1
CDR3 protein: CSVEDRASGYNNEQFF

V gene: TRBV6-5
CDR3 protein: CASSAKQGAIYNSPLHF

V gene: TRBV29-1
CDR3 protein: CSHSGDNEKLFF

V gene: TRBV12-3/TRBV12-4
CDR3 protein: CASSFPPSGVGGEQFF

V gene: TRBV5-6
CDR3 protein: CASSLPFGEKFF

V gene: TRBV10-1
CDR3 protein: CASSLYRAYNEQFF

V gene: TRBV5-1
CDR3 protein: CASSPPTSGGANEQFF

V gene: TRBV15
CDR3 protein: CATQDRVGNQPQHF

V gene: TRBV3-1
CDR3 protein: CASSQGGGTDTQYF

V gene: TRBV6-2/TRBV6-3
CDR3 protein: CASSRTAIRTEAFF

V gene: TRBV5-1
CDR3 protein: CASSETGGTYNSPLHF

V gene: TRBV5-1
CDR3 protein: CASSGKTPNTEAFF

V gene: TRBV7-3
CDR3 protein: CASSRPGGEQFF

V gene: TRBV5-1
CDR3 protein: CASSLGTGVDQYF

V gene: TRBV6-5
CDR3 protein: CASSYAGLGGYTF

V gene: TRBV14
CDR3 protein: CASSQYRGGDSPLHF

V gene: TRBV5-1
CDR3 protein: CASSFRVNTEAFF

V gene: TRBV5-1
CDR3 protein: CASSLAGTGNEKLFF